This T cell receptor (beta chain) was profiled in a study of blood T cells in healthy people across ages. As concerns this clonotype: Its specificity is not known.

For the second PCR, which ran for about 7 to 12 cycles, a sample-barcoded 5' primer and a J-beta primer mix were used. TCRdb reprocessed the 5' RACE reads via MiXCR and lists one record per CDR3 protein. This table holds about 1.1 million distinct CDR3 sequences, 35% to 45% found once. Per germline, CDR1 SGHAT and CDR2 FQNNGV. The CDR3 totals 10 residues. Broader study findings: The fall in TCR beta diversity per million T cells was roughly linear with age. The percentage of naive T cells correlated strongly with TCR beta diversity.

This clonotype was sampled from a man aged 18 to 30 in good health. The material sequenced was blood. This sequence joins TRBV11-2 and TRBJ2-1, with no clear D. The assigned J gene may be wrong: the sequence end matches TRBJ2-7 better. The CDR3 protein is CASSDNEQYF. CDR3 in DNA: TGTGCCAGCAGCGACAATGAGCAGTACTTC.